Each of the 20 T cell receptor beta chains below was sequenced from the same sample in a study of cytomegalovirus exposure and HLA in healthy donors. A multiplex PCR was run with 60 Vbeta primers and 13 Jbeta primers. Sequenced by immunoSEQ multiplex PCR; TCRdb stores in-frame clones only, minus some. Of roughly 120,000 clones listed, around 80% are singletons. What was sequenced was PBMCs. The source is a woman under 30 in good health and CMV-seropositive.

The table lists this clone with a count of one. The chain employs TRBV5-4 and TRBJ2-7; 7 nucleotides line up with TRBD1. The CDR3 consists of 16 residues. With 4 bases clipped from V and 2 bases from J, the junction kept 12 bases outside the gene matches. Germline V gene data show CDR1 as SGHNT and CDR2 as YYREEE (reference sequence). The chain's CDR3 is CASSAYAGTDTYEQYF. In nucleotides, the CDR3 is TGTGCCAGCAGCGCTTACGCCGGGACAGACACCTACGAGCAGTACTTC.

The J gene is TRBJ2-1, the V gene TRBV6-1, with 8 bases lining up with TRBD1. CDR1 is MNHNS, CDR2 SASEGT, per germline. With 3 bases clipped from V and 1 base from J, the junction kept 2 bases outside the gene matches. This CDR3 comprises 15 residues. For the CDR3, the DNA is TGTGCCAGCAGTGAGGGGACAGGATCCTACAATGAGCAGTTCTTC. It yields the protein CASSEGTGSYNEQFF.

This clone was observed a single time. The chain recombines TRBV28 with TRBJ1-1, with a possible D match to TRBD1 (6 bases). V lost 6 bases, J lost 0 bases, and 11 bases lay in between. There are 14 residues in the CDR3. Per germline, CDR1 MDHEN and CDR2 SYDVKM. CDR3: CASRSGTMNTEAFF. Here the CDR3 DNA reads TGTGCCAGCAGATCAGGGACAATGAACACTGAAGCTTTCTTT.

The V gene is TRBV2, the J gene TRBJ1-2, with D possibly TRBD1 on 5 matching bases. The CDR3 has 13 amino acids. Between the trimmed V and J ends, which lost 4 bases and 2 bases, there was a span of 8 bases. Per germline, CDR1 SNHLY and CDR2 FYNNEI. CDR3 region: CASSVRGNYGYTF. Here the CDR3 DNA reads TGTGCCAGCAGTGTCCGGGGGAACTATGGCTACACCTTC.

The rearrangement joins TRBV7-9 to TRBJ2-1; TRBD2 might be the D (5 bases). V was cut by 5 bases and J by 0 bases, with 17 bases left in between. Germline CDR1 is SEHNR and CDR2 is FQNEAQ (reference sequence). The CDR3 runs 17 residues. The CDR3 region is CASSPPVGVRSYNEQFF. CDR3 in DNA: TGTGCCAGCAGCCCCCCGGTCGGGGTTCGCTCCTACAATGAGCAGTTCTTC.

The chain combines TRBV6-6 with TRBJ2-1, with 9 positions matching TRBD1. The germline V gene has CDR1 MNHNY and CDR2 SVGAGI (reference sequence). Germline trimming cut 6 bases from V and 1 base from J; bases unmatched to any gene: 7. This CDR3 comprises 16 residues. The CDR3 DNA reads TGTGCCAGCAGCACACAGGGGGCCCGGTCCTACAATGAGCAGTTCTTC. This codes for CASSTQGARSYNEQFF.

The chain employs TRBV7-9 and TRBJ2-5, with TRBD1 matching over 8 bases. The DNA end lines up better with TRBJ2-7; the J call may be wrong. Germline V gives CDR1 SEHNR, CDR2 FQNEAQ (reference sequence). This CDR3 has 15 amino acids. CDR3 DNA: TGTGCCAGCAGCTTAGCCCGGGACAGGAGCTACGAGCAGTACTTC. It yields the protein CASSLARDRSYEQYF.

The chain combines TRBV6-6 with TRBJ2-7, with TRBD2 matching over 9 bases. The ends lost 6 bases at V and 4 bases at J; junction bases unmatched: 10. This CDR3 spans 15 amino acids. Per germline, CDR1 MNHNY and CDR2 SVGAGI (reference sequence). CDR3 sequence: CASSPLLAGTYEQYF. The CDR3 DNA reads TGTGCCAGCAGCCCTCTCCTAGCGGGGACATACGAGCAGTACTTC.

The chain recombines TRBV2 with TRBJ2-7; D may be TRBD2 (6 bases). Germline values: CDR1 SNHLY, CDR2 FYNNEI. This CDR3 is 16 amino acids long. The germline V and J ends were trimmed by 2 bases and 0 bases, with 14 bases remaining between them. As DNA, the CDR3 is TGTGCCAGCAGTGAACACAGCGGGTTTACCTCCTACGAGCAGTACTTC. Translating gives CASSEHSGFTSYEQYF.

CDR3 sequence (DNA): TGTGCCAGCAGCTTAGGCACAGGGAAGATGTACTTC. Translated, it gives CASSLGTGKMYF. The genes are TRBV11-3 and TRBJ2-7, with D perhaps matching TRBD1 (6 bases). In germline, CDR1 is SGHNT, CDR2 YENEEA. The length of the CDR3 is 12 residues. Trimming removed 1 base from V and 12 bases from J, with 13 bases in between. Using reference TRBV11-3 and TRBJ2-7 for the parts outside the CDR3, the full variable domain is EAGVVQSPRYKIIEKKQPVAFWCNPISGHNTLYWYLQNLGQGPELLIRYENEEAVDDSQLPKDRFSAERLKGVDSTLKIQPAELGDSAVYLCASSLGTGKMYFGPGTRLTVT.

The rearrangement links TRBV6-1 to TRBJ1-3; the D is unclear. The CDR3 length is 12 residues. Germline loops: CDR1 MNHNS, CDR2 SASEGT. V lost 6 bases and J lost 1, with 4 bases in between. The CDR3, as DNA: TGTGCCAGCAGGTCATCTGGAAACACCATATATTTT. This gives the protein CASRSSGNTIYF.

The V gene is TRBV27, the J gene TRBJ2-5, with D possibly matching TRBD2 (6 bases). This CDR3 contains 13 residues. V dropped 5 bases and J dropped 5 bases, with 12 bases sitting between them. The germline gives CDR1 MNHEY, CDR2 SMNVEV (reference sequence). This CDR3 reads CASSARRGETQYF. In DNA, the CDR3 is TGTGCCAGCAGTGCCAGACGGGGGGAGACCCAGTACTTC.

This chain links TRBV10-3 with TRBJ2-3; D ambiguous. The germline V and J ends were trimmed by 3 bases and 5 bases, with 6 bases remaining between them. CDR1 is ENHRY, CDR2 SYGVKD, per germline. The CDR3 loop spans 12 amino acids. The CDR3 nucleotides are TGTGCCATCAGTGACCGAGAAGATACGCAGTATTTT. It codes for CAISDREDTQYF.

J is TRBJ2-3 and V is TRBV9, with 8 nucleotides matching TRBD1. V was pared by 1 base and J by 3 bases, with 4 bases of the junction left unmatched. The CDR3 has 15 residues. Germline assignment: CDR1 SGDLS and CDR2 YYNGEE. The CDR3 coding sequence is TGTGCCAGCAGCGTAACAACAGGGGGGACAGATACGCAGTATTTT. This translates into CASSVTTGGTDTQYF.

This sequence joins TRBV5-1 and TRBJ2-5, with D hard to call. CDR3 size: 12 residues. In germline, CDR1 is SGHRS, CDR2 YFSETQ. Trimming removed 4 bases at V and 8 bases at J, with 12 bases between. CDR3 sequence: CASSPGGRTQYF. The CDR3 DNA reads as TGCGCCAGCAGCCCCGGCGGTCGTACCCAGTACTTC. The full variable domain, with the rest looked up from reference TRBV5-1 and TRBJ2-5, is KAGVTQTPRYLIKTRGQQVTLSCSPISGHRSVSWYQQTPGQGLQFLFEYFSETQRNKGNFPGRFSGRQFSNSRSEMNVSTLELGDSALYLCASSPGGRTQYFGPGTRLLVL.

The table lists this clone with a count of one. In nucleotides, the CDR3 is TGTGCCAGCAGCCCGGGGACTCACTCCTACGAGCAGTACTTC. As protein: CASSPGTHSYEQYF. V gene TRBV7-9 combines with J gene TRBJ2-7; a weak D match, TRBD2 (6 bases). The germline gives CDR1 SEHNR, CDR2 FQNEAQ (reference sequence). The CDR3 covers 14 residues. Trimming removed 5 bases at V and 0 bases at J, with 11 bases between.

The chain combines TRBV6-1 with TRBJ2-1; 9 bases are a match to TRBD2. This CDR3 has 15 residues. Germline CDR1 reads MNHNS; CDR2 reads SASEGT. Trimming cost V 11 bases and J 0 bases; bases outside gene matches: 8. The CDR3 here is CAVGRGGSSYNEQFF. CDR3 DNA: TGTGCCGTAGGGCGGGGGGGAAGCTCCTACAATGAGCAGTTCTTC.

This sequence joins TRBV7-3 and TRBJ2-1; tentatively, D is TRBD2 (6 bases). This CDR3 contains 14 residues. Per germline, CDR1 SGHTA and CDR2 FQGTGA. Trimming removed 1 base at V and 3 bases at J, with 7 bases between. The CDR3 is CASSLSGVYNEQFF. In DNA, the CDR3 is TGTGCCAGCAGCTTAAGCGGGGTCTACAATGAGCAGTTCTTC.

The chain's CDR3 is CASSLEQGHNQPQHF. For the CDR3, the DNA is TGTGCCAGCAGCTTAGAACAGGGGCACAATCAGCCCCAGCATTTT. V and J are TRBV7-9 and TRBJ1-5; 7 bases match TRBD1. Germline values: CDR1 SEHNR, CDR2 FQNEAQ (reference sequence). V shed 1 base and J 3 bases; nucleotides not matched to a gene: 3. CDR3 length: 15 residues.

In regard to this clone: One junction end does not reproduce the germline sequence, and a read error may be involved. The rearrangement links TRBV7-9 to TRBJ2-7, with D uncertain. Germline CDR1 reads SEHNR; CDR2 reads FQNEAQ (reference sequence). The CDR3 consists of 12 residues. This CDR3 is CSSSFGQAEQYF. Written as DNA, the CDR3 is TGTTCCAGCAGCTTCGGTCAGGCCGAGCAGTACTTC.